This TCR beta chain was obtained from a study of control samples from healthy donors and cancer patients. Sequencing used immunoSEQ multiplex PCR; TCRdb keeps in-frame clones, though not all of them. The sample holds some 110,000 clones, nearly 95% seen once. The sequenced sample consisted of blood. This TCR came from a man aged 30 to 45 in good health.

The CDR3, as DNA: TGTGCCACCAGAGGGACTAGCGGGGGACATCAGTTCTTC. Translating it yields CATRGTSGGHQFF. The chain combines TRBV24-1 with TRBJ2-1, with 14 bases that match TRBD2. Germline lookup yields CDR1 KGHDR and CDR2 SFDVKD. CDR3 size: 13 residues. Unmatched junction bases numbered 5, after V lost 7 bases and J lost 13 bases.